The clone carrying this T cell receptor (beta chain) was recorded once. No antigen is known for it. Collection occurred without any documented infections or immune events in donors. This specimen comes from a study of identifying expanded T cells in peripheral blood. V was cut by 2 bases and J by 3 bases, with 5 bases left in between. This CDR3 is 13 amino acids long. The germline V gene has CDR1 MDHEN and CDR2 SYDVKM. Method: immunoSEQ multiplex PCR; TCRdb's copy keeps in-frame clones and lacks some. The repertoire holds fewer than 110,000 clones, with around 88% as singletons. Study-level points and caveats: Roughly 1.2 clones differed between technical replicates, versus about 15 and 19 over time. Variance in clone template counts between roughly two-week samples significantly increased with total template count across all healthy donors.

This sequence originates from a person aged 18 to 70 in good health. The rearrangement joins TRBV28 to TRBJ1-5; unclear D gene. The sequencing sample was made of blood. CDR3 protein: CASSLGVNQPQHF. The CDR3 DNA follows: TGTGCCAGCAGTTTAGGTGTCAATCAGCCCCAGCATTTT.